The text below deals with one T cell receptor (beta chain). What it recognizes is unknown. This record comes from a study of T cells in Graves' hyperthyroidism and ophthalmopathy. Overall study findings and caveats: Appearing also in blood were most of the thyroid clonotypes expanded above 0.001.

It was RNA transcripts that yielded the amplified TCR beta CDR3 regions. The HTBI primer set was used in a first-round RT-PCR of the TCR CDR3. TCRdb independently ran MiXCR on the multiplex PCR reads; one entry per CDR3 protein. The data hold hundreds of thousands of distinct CDR3 sequences, with just under 45% observed a single time. The study left out patients who had uncontrolled infection, other autoimmune disease, pregnancy or lactation. Trimming pared 7 bases from V and 8 bases from J, leaving 11 bases between. The CDR3 length is 13 residues. Germline V CDR1 and CDR2: KGHDR, SFDVKD. The clonotype originates from an adult man with Graves' disease, either hyperthyroidism or ophthalmopathy (not recorded which). The J gene is TRBJ1-6, the V gene TRBV24-1, with a tentative D call TRBD1 (5 bases). Sequencing input: peripheral blood or thyroid tissue (not recorded which). The CDR3: CATSPGIDSPLHF. Here the CDR3 DNA reads TGTGCCACCAGCCCAGGGATCGATTCACCCCTCCACTTT.